This T cell receptor (beta chain) was identified in a study of early T cells in non-severe SARS-CoV-2 infection. For the study at large: The authors sequenced bulk RNA from unsorted whole blood, leaving chains unpaired. Notes on the study in general: Matches to VDJdb favored anti-spike CD8 responses and missed private and CD4 specificities.

Unique molecular identifiers were affixed to single, distinct cDNA molecules. TCRdb itself ran the 5' RACE reads through MiXCR, one entry per CDR3 protein. The table has 50,000 or so distinct CDR3 sequences, around 14% seen once. CDR1 is SGDLS, CDR2 YYNGEE, per germline. V lost 3 bases and J 10 bases, leaving 17 bases between the germline ends. CDR3 size: 15 residues. This clonotype was counted between two and nine times. Its antigen is unknown. This specimen was whole blood, taken at baseline. The clonotype originates from an adult who was a healthcare worker with PCR-confirmed SARS-CoV-2 infection or an uninfected control (not recorded which). V and J are TRBV9 and TRBJ1-6; tentative D call: TRBD1 (5 bases). The CDR3 nucleotides read TGTGCCAGCAGCGGCGGGACGGCCTTTGGGTCACCCCTCCACTTT. Its protein product is CASSGGTAFGSPLHF.